This T cell receptor beta chain was identified during a study of cytomegalovirus exposure and HLA in healthy donors. Overall study results and limits: TRBV6-2, TRBV6-3 and some other V segments were excluded as indistinguishable.

This clone has only a few counts. The antigen is unknown. Germline values: CDR1 LGHNT, CDR2 FRNRAP. The CDR3 has 15 residues. The germline V and J ends were trimmed by 5 bases and 4 bases, with 15 bases remaining between them. Amplification used 60 Vbeta primers and 13 Jbeta primers. Generated by immunoSEQ multiplex PCR, the TCRdb table keeps only in-frame clones and is missing some. The sample has tens of thousands of clones, more than 55% seen once. This receptor was identified in a woman in her 30s in good health and CMV-seropositive. Specimen: PBMCs. This chain joins TRBV12-5 and TRBJ2-1, with D maybe TRBD1 (6 bases). CDR3 nucleotide sequence: TGTGCTAGTGGTACCCTGGGACAACAGTACAATGAGCAGTTCTTC. It translates to CASGTLGQQYNEQFF. The entire variable domain, with the rest obtained from reference TRBV12-5 and TRBJ2-1, is as follows: DARVTQTPRHKVTEMGQEVTMRCQPILGHNTVFWYRQTMMQGLELLAYFRNRAPLDDSGMPKDRFSAEMPDATLATLKIQPSEPRDSAVYFCASGTLGQQYNEQFFGPGTRLTVL.